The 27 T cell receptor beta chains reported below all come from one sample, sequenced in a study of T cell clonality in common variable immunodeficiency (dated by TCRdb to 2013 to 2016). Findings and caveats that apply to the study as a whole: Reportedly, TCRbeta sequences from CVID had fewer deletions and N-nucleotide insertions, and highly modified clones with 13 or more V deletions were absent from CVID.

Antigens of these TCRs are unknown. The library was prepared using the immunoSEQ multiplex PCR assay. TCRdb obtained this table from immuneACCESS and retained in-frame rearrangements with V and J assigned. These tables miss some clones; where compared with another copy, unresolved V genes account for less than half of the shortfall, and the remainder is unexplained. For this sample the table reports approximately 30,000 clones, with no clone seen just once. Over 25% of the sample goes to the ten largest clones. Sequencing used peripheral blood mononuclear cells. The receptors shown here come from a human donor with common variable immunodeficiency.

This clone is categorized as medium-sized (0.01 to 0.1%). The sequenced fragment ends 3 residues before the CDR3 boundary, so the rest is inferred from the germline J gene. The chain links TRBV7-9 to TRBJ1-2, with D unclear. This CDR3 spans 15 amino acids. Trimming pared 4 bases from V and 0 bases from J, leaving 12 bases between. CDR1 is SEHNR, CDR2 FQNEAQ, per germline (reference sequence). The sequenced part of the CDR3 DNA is TGTGCCAGCAGCTCAAGGACTGCAGCTAACTATGGC. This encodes CASSSRTAANYG. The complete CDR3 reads CASSSRTAANYGYTF.

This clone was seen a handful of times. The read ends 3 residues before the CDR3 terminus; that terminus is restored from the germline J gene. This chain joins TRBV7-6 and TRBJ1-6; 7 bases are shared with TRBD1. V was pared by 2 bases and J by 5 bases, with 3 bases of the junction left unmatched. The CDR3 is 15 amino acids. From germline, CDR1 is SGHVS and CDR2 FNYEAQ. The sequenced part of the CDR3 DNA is TGTGCCAGCAGCTTAAGCGGGACAGATAATTCACCC. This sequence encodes CASSLSGTDNSP. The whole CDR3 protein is CASSLSGTDNSPLHF.

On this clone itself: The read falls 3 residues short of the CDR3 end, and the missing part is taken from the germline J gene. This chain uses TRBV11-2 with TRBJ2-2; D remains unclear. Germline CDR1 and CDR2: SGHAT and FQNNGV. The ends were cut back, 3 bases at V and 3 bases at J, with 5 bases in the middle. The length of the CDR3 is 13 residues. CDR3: CASSFWHTGELFF. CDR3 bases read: TGTGCCAGCAGCTTCTGGCACACCGGGGAG. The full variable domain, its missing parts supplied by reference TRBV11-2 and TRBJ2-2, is EAGVAQSPRYKIIEKRQSVAFWCNPISGHATLYWYQQILGQGPKLLIQFQNNGVVDDSQLPKDRFSAERLKGVDSTLKIQPAKLEDSAVYLCASSFWHTGELFFGEGSRLTVL.

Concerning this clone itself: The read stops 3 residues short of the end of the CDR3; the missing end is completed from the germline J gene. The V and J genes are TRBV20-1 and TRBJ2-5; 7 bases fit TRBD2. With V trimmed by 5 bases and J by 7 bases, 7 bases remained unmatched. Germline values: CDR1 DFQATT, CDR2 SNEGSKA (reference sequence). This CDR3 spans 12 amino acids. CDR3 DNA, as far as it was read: TGCAGTGCTGGGGGGGGACGGGGGACC. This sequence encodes CSAGGGRGT. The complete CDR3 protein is CSAGGGRGTQYF.

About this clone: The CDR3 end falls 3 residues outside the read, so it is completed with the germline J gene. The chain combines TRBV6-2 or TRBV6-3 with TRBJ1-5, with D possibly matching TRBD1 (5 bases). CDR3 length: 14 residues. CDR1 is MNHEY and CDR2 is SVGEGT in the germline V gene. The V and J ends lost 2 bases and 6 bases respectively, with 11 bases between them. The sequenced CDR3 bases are TGTGCCAGCAGTTACGGGGGGTTCGGTCAGCCC. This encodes CASSYGGFGQP. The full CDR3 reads CASSYGGFGQPQHF.

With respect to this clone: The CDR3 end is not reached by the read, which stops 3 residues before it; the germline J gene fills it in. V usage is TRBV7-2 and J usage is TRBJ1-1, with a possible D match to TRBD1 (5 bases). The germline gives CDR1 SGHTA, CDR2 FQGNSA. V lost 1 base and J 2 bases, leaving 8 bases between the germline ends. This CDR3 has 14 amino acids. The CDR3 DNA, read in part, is TGTGCCAGCAGCTTAGGTAGGGGCAACACTGAA. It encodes CASSLGRGNTE. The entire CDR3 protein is CASSLGRGNTEAFF.

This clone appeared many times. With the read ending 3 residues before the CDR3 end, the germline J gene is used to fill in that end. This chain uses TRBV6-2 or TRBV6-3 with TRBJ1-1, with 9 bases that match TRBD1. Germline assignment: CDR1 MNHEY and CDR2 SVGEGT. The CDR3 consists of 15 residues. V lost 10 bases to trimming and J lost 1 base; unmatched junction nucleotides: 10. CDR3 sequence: CAINPGQGRNTEAFF. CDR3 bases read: TGTGCCATAAACCCAGGACAGGGGAGGAACACTGAA.

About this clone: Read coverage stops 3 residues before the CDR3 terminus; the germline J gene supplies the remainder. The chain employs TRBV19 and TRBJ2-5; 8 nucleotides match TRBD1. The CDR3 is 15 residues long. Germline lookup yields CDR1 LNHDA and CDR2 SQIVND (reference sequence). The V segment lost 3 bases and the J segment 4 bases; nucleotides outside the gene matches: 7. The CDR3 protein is CASSMGQVSSETQYF. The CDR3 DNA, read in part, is TGTGCCAGTAGTATGGGACAGGTTTCTTCAGAGACC.

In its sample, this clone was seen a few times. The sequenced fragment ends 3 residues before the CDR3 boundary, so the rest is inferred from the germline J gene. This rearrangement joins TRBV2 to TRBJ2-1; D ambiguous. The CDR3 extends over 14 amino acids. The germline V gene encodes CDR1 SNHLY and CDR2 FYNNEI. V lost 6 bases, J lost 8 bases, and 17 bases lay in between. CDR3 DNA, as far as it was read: TGTGCCAGCAGCTCCCAACTAAGGCTCGATGAG. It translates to CASSSQLRLDE. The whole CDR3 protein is CASSSQLRLDEQFF. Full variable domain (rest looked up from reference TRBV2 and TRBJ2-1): EPEVTQTPSHQVTQMGQEVILRCVPISNHLYFYWYRQILGQKVEFLVSFYNNEISEKSEIFDDQFSVERPDGSNFTLKIRSTKLEDSAMYFCASSSQLRLDEQFFGPGTRLTVL.

The DNA read from the CDR3 is TGTGCCAGCAGCTTAGGACTTCGTGGC. Its protein product is CASSLGLRG. The whole CDR3 is CASSLGLRGYTF. The V call is TRBV7-2, the J call TRBJ1-2; D unclear. The missing CDR3 end, 3 residues past where the read stops, is filled in from the germline J gene. The ends were cut back, 1 base at V and 7 bases at J, with 7 bases in the middle. Germline CDR1 SGHTA, CDR2 FQGNSA. The CDR3 sequence is 12 residues long.

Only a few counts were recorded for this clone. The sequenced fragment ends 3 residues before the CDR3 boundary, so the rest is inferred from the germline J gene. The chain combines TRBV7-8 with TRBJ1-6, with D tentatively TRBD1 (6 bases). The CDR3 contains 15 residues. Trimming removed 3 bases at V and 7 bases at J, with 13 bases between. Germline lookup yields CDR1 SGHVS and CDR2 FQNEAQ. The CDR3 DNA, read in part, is TGTGCCAGCAGCTTGGCAGGGGCGAGGAATTCACCC. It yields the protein CASSLAGARNSP. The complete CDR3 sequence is CASSLAGARNSPLHF.

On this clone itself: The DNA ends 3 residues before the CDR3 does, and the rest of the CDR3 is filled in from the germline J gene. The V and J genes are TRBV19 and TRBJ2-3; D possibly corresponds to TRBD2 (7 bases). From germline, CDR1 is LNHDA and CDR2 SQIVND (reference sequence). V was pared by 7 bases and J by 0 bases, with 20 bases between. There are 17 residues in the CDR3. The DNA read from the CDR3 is TGTGCCAGTACTAGAGTAGGGGGGGGGCCTAGCACAGATACG. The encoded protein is CASTRVGGGPSTDT. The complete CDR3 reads CASTRVGGGPSTDTQYF. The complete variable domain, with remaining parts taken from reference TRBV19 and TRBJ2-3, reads DGGITQSPKYLFRKEGQNVTLSCEQNLNHDAMYWYRQDPGQGLRLIYYSQIVNDFQKGDIAEGYSVSREKKESFPLTVTSAQKNPTAFYLCASTRVGGGPSTDTQYFGPGTRLTVL.

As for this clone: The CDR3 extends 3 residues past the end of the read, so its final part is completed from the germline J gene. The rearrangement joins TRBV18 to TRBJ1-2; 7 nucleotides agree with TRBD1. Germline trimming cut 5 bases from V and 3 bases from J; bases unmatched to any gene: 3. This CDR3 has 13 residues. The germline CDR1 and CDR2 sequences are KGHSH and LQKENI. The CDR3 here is CASSSGQDYGYTF. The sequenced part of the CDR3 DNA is TGTGCCAGCTCATCCGGACAGGACTATGGC.

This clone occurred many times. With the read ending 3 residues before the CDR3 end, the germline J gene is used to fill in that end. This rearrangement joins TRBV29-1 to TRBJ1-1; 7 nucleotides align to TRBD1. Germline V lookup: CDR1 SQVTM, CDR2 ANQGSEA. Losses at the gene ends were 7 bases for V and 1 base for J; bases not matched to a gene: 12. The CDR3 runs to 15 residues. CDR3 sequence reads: CSALPYRGPNTEAFF. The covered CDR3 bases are TGCAGCGCTCTCCCTTACAGGGGACCGAACACTGAA.

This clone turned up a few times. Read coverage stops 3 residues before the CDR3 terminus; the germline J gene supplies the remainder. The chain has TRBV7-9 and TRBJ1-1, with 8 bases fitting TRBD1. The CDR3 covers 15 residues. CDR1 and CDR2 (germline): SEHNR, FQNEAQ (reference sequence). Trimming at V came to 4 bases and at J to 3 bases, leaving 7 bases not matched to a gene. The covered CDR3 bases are TGTGCCAGCAGCTCGAGGACAGGGTGGGACACTGAA. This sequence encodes CASSSRTGWDTE. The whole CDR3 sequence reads CASSSRTGWDTEAFF.

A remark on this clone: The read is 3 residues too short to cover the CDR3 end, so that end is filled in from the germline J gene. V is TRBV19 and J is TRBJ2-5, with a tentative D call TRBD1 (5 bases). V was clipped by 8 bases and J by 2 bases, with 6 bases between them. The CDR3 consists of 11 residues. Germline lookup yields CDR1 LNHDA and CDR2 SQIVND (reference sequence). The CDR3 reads CASGAQETQYF. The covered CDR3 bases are TGTGCCAGTGGGGCACAAGAGACC.

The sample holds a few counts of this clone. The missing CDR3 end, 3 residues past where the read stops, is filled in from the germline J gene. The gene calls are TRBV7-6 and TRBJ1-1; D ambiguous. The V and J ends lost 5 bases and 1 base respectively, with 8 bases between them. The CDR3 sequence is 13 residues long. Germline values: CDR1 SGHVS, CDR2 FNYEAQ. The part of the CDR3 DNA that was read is TGTGCCAGCAGCCTTGGCCGGAACACTGAA. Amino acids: CASSLGRNTE. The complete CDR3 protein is CASSLGRNTEAFF.

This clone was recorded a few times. Partial CDR3 DNA: TGTGCCAGCTCACCAACCGGGACAGGGTCGGGGGAGACC. This sequence encodes CASSPTGTGSGET. The whole CDR3 reads CASSPTGTGSGETQYF. The chain joins TRBV18 to TRBJ2-5; 9 bases fit TRBD1. The missing CDR3 end, 3 residues past where the read stops, is filled in from the germline J gene. The ends lost 2 bases at V and 5 bases at J; junction bases unmatched: 9. The length of the CDR3 is 16 residues. CDR1 and CDR2 (germline): KGHSH, LQKENI.

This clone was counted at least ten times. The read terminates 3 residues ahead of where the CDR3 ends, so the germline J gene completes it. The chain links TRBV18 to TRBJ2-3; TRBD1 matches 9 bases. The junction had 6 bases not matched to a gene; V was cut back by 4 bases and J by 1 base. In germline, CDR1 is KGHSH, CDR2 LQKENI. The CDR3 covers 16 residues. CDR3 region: CASSRTRDRGTDTQYF. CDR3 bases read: TGTGCCAGCTCACGAACCCGGGACAGGGGCACAGATACG.

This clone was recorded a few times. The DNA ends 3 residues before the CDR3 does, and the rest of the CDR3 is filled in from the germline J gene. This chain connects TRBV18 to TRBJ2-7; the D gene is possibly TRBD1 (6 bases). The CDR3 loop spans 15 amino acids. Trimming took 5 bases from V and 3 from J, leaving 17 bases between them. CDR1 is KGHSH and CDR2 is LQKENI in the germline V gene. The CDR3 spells CASSMTGHRDYEQYF. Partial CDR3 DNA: TGTGCCAGCTCAATGACAGGCCACCGGGACTACGAG.

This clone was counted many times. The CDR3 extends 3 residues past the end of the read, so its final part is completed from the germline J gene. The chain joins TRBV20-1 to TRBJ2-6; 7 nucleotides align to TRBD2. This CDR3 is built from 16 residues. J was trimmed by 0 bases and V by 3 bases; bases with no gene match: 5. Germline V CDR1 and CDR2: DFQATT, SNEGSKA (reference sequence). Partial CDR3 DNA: TGCAGTGCTAGCGAGCGGGGCGCCTCTGGGGCCAACGTC. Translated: CSASERGASGANV. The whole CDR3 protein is CSASERGASGANVLTF.

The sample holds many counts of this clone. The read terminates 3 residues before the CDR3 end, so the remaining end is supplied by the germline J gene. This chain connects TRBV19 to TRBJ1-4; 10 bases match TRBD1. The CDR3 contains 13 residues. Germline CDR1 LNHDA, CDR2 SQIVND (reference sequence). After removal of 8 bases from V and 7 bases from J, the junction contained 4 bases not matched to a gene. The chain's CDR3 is CASWTGGLEKLFF. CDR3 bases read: TGTGCCAGTTGGACAGGGGGTCTTGAAAAA.

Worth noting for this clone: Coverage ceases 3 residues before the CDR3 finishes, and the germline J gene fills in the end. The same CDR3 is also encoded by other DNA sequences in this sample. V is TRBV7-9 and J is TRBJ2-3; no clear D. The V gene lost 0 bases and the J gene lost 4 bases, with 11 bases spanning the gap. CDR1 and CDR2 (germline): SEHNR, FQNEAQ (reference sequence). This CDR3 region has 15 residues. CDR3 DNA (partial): TGTGCCAGCAGCTTAGCGTCCCGAGGTTCAGATACG. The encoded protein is CASSLASRGSDT. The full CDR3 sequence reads CASSLASRGSDTQYF.

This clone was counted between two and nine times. CDR3 DNA (partial): TGTGCCAGCACCAAAGAACAGGGGGGATTCACAGATACG. It specifies CASTKEQGGFTDT. The full-length CDR3 reads as CASTKEQGGFTDTQYF. The chain has TRBV2 and TRBJ2-3; 8 bases are a match to TRBD1. The read terminates 3 residues before the CDR3 end, so the remaining end is supplied by the germline J gene. Unmatched junction bases numbered 11, after V lost 7 bases and J lost 2 bases. The CDR3 runs 16 residues. Germline CDR1 and CDR2: SNHLY and FYNNEI.

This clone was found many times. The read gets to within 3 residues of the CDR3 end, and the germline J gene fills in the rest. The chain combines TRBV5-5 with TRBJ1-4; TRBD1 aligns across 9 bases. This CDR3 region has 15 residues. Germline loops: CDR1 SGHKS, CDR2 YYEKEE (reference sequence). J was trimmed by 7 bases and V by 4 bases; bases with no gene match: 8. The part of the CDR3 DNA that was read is TGTGCCAGCAGCAGTACAGGGGGCAGGGGTGAAAAA. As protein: CASSSTGGRGEK. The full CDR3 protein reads CASSSTGGRGEKLFF.

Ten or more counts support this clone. Partial CDR3 DNA: TGCAGTGCAGGCCGGAGGACAGGGGGCCGTAATTCACCC. Residues: CSAGRRTGGRNSP. The CDR3, in full, reads CSAGRRTGGRNSPLHF. The chain carries TRBV20-1 and TRBJ1-6; 11 nucleotides match TRBD1. The read ends 3 residues shy of where the CDR3 ends; the end is completed using the germline J gene. This CDR3 is 16 amino acids long. Trimming took 6 bases from V and 6 from J; bases not matched to a gene: 10. CDR1 and CDR2 (germline): DFQATT, SNEGSKA (reference sequence).

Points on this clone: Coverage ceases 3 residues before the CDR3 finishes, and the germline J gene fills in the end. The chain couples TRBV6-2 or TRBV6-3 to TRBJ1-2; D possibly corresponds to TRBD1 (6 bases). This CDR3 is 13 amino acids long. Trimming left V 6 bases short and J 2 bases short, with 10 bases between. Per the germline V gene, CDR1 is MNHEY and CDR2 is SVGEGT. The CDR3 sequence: CASSTDRNYGYTF. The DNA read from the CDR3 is TGTGCCAGCAGCACGGACAGAAACTATGGC.